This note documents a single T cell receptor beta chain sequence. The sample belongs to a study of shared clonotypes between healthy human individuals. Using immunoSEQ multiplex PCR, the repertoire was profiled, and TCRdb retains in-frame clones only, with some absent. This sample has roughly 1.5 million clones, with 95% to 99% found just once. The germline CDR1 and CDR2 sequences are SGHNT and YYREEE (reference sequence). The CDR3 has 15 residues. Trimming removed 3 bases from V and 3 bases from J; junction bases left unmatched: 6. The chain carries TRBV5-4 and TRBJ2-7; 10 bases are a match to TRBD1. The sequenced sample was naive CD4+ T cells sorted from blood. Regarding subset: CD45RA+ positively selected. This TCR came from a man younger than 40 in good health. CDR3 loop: CASSSGRDRGYEQYF. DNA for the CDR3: TGTGCCAGCAGCTCGGGCCGGGACAGGGGCTACGAGCAGTACTTC.